These 17 T cell receptor beta chains share one sample of origin, sequenced in a study of blood T cells in healthy people across ages. For the second PCR, which ran for about 6 to 12 cycles, a sample-barcoded 5' primer and a J-beta primer mix were used. TCRdb called the 5' RACE reads again in MiXCR, with one record for every CDR3 protein. The table includes over a million distinct CDR3 sequences, 35% to 45% detected once. Sequencing used blood. Receptors originate from a woman under 30 in good health.

The V call is TRBV29-1, the J call TRBJ2-6; D is perhaps TRBD2 (5 bases). The germline gives CDR1 SQVTM, CDR2 ANQGSEA. V dropped 4 bases and J dropped 2 bases, with 12 bases sitting between them. CDR3 length: 15 residues. The CDR3 spells CSVGEGSTGANVLTF. The CDR3 DNA follows: TGCAGCGTTGGTGAGGGCAGCACTGGGGCCAACGTCCTGACTTTC.

V usage is TRBV20-1 and J usage is TRBJ2-1; D not resolved. Looked up from germline, CDR1 is DFQATT and CDR2 is SNEGSKA (reference sequence). The CDR3 covers 13 residues. V shed 6 bases and J shed 1 base, with 10 bases lying between them. CDR3 sequence (DNA): TGCAGTGCGGATCAGCTATCCTACAATGAGCAGTTCTTC. Translation: CSADQLSYNEQFF.

The table lists this clonotype with a count of one. The rearrangement uses TRBV6-5 and TRBJ2-1; D perhaps matches TRBD1 (6 bases). This CDR3 has 14 residues. Germline CDR1 and CDR2: MNHEY and SVGAGI. The ends were cut back, 0 bases at V and 5 bases at J, with 8 bases in the middle. In nucleotides, the CDR3 is TGTGCCAGCAGTTACTCGGGGGCTCACAATGAGCAGTTCTTC. It codes for CASSYSGAHNEQFF.

This clonotype was recorded a few times. The chain employs TRBV6-2 or TRBV6-3 and TRBJ1-5; D call uncertain. This CDR3 region has 15 residues. Per germline, CDR1 MNHEY and CDR2 SVGEGT. Trimming took off 3 bases at V and 0 bases at J, with 9 bases between the two ends. In nucleotides, the CDR3 is TGTGCCAGCAGTTATACAGTATCTAGCAATCAGCCCCAGCATTTT. It encodes CASSYTVSSNQPQHF.

The V call is TRBV7-8, the J call TRBJ2-1; D possibly corresponds to TRBD1 (5 bases). Near its end, the DNA agrees better with TRBJ2-7, so the J call may be wrong. There are 13 residues in the CDR3. Germline V gene data show CDR1 as SGHVS and CDR2 as FQNEAQ. CDR3 protein: CASSSDSDYEQYF. The CDR3 DNA is TGTGCCAGCAGTTCAGACAGCGACTACGAGCAGTACTTC.

The genes are TRBV6-2 or TRBV6-3 and TRBJ2-2; D may be TRBD2 (6 bases). CDR1 and CDR2 (germline): MNHEY, SVGEGT. The V gene lost 7 bases and the J gene lost 3 bases, with 15 bases spanning the gap. This CDR3 has 15 amino acids. This CDR3 is CASKTGTLHTGELFF. In DNA form, the CDR3 reads TGTGCCAGCAAAACCGGGACTCTTCACACCGGGGAGCTGTTTTTT.

The table lists this clonotype with a few counts. This sequence joins TRBV20-1 and TRBJ1-3, with unresolved D. Germline CDR1 reads DFQATT; CDR2 reads SNEGSKA (reference sequence). The CDR3 loop spans 13 amino acids. V gave up 4 bases and J gave up 0 bases, with 7 bases separating them. The CDR3 nucleotides are TGCAGTGCTACCGGGGTCTCTGGAAACACCATATATTTT. Protein sequence: CSATGVSGNTIYF.

This clonotype has just a few counts. This rearrangement joins TRBV7-2 to TRBJ2-3, with 7 positions matching TRBD2. CDR3 length: 14 residues. Trimming at V came to 5 bases and at J to 5 bases, leaving 7 bases not matched to a gene. CDR1 and CDR2 from the germline V gene are SGHTA and FQGNSA. Here the CDR3 DNA reads TGTGCCAGCAGCCCCCCTCGCGGGAGAGATACGCAGTATTTT. It yields the protein CASSPPRGRDTQYF. The full variable domain, in which reference TRBV7-2 and TRBJ2-3 provide the parts outside the CDR3, is GAGVSQSPSNKVTEKGKDVELRCDPISGHTALYWYRQSLGQGLEFLIYFQGNSAPDKSGLPSDRFSAERTGGSVSTLTIQRTQQEDSAVYLCASSPPRGRDTQYFGPGTRLTVL.

This chain uses TRBV7-9 with TRBJ2-5, with D possibly TRBD1 on 6 matching bases. The tail of the sequence fits TRBJ2-7 better, so the J call may be wrong. Germline V gene lookup returns CDR1 SEHNR and CDR2 FQNEAQ (reference sequence). The CDR3 is 15 residues long. The CDR3 here is CASSLNTDSAYEQYF. DNA for the CDR3: TGTGCCAGCAGCTTAAATACGGACAGTGCATACGAGCAGTACTTC.

This sequence joins TRBV12-3 or TRBV12-4 and TRBJ1-1; 7 bases fit TRBD1. CDR3 length: 11 residues. V trimming: 6 bases; J trimming: 10 bases; junction bases outside the gene matches: 5. The CDR3 sequence is CASRAGGGAFF. As DNA, the CDR3 is TGTGCCAGCAGAGCAGGGGGAGGAGCTTTCTTT.

V is TRBV28 and J is TRBJ2-7, with TRBD1 matching 7 bases. The germline V gene encodes CDR1 MDHEN and CDR2 SYDVKM. The V and J ends lost 6 bases and 4 bases, in that order; junction bases with no gene match: 6. This CDR3 is built from 13 residues. CDR3 sequence reads: CASRLGQLYEQYF. The CDR3 DNA follows: TGTGCCAGCAGGCTGGGACAGTTGTACGAGCAGTACTTC.

The chain joins TRBV7-2 to TRBJ2-7; D is undetermined. The germline V gene has CDR1 SGHTA and CDR2 FQGNSA. V lost 2 bases, J lost 7 bases, and 18 bases lay in between. CDR3 length: 15 amino acids. The CDR3 spells CASSLNARPQEEQYF. Here the CDR3 DNA reads TGTGCCAGCAGCTTAAACGCGAGGCCCCAGGAGGAGCAGTACTTC.

This clonotype has a handful of counts. The rearrangement joins TRBV20-1 to TRBJ1-1; D is perhaps TRBD1 (6 bases). CDR3 length equals 13 residues. CDR1 and CDR2 from the germline V gene are DFQATT and SNEGSKA (reference sequence). V was cut by 6 bases and J by 0 bases, with 11 bases left in between. In nucleotides, the CDR3 is TGCAGTGCCCTGGGGGCAATGAACACTGAAGCTTTCTTT. This codes for CSALGAMNTEAFF.

The chain carries TRBV7-9 and TRBJ2-3; D is possibly TRBD2 (5 bases). Germline V lookup: CDR1 SEHNR, CDR2 FQNEAQ (reference sequence). The germline V and J ends were trimmed by 2 bases and 4 bases, with 19 bases remaining between them. The CDR3 length is 17 residues. CDR3: CASSLQKAASRPDTQYF. The CDR3 DNA reads TGTGCCAGCAGCTTACAAAAGGCGGCTAGCCGACCAGATACGCAGTATTTT.

V is TRBV14 and J is TRBJ2-3, with D perhaps TRBD2 (6 bases). CDR3 size: 14 residues. Trimming took 0 bases from V and 6 from J, leaving 10 bases between them. The germline V gene has CDR1 SGHDN and CDR2 FVKESK. The CDR3 bases are TGTGCCAGCAGCCAAGAAGGAGGAGGGGATACGCAGTATTTT. Amino acids: CASSQEGGGDTQYF.

The chain uses TRBV29-1 and TRBJ1-2; D may be TRBD1 (5 bases). The CDR3 contains 16 residues. V gave up 4 bases and J gave up 0 bases, with 18 bases separating them. The germline V gene has CDR1 SQVTM and CDR2 ANQGSEA. The DNA for the CDR3 is TGCAGCGTTGGCGGATTTGGGGCAGTCTCTAACTATGGCTACACCTTC. Translation: CSVGGFGAVSNYGYTF.

The chain couples TRBV6-6 to TRBJ1-2, with D perhaps TRBD1 (6 bases). V lost 5 bases, J lost 6 bases, and 10 bases lay in between. The CDR3 sequence is 12 residues long. Looked up from germline, CDR1 is MNHNY and CDR2 is SVGAGI (reference sequence). The CDR3 loop is CASSRGADGYTF. The CDR3 DNA is TGTGCCAGCAGTCGGGGGGCTGATGGCTACACCTTC.